These 12 T cell receptor beta chains were all obtained from the same sample, sequenced in a study of T cells in Graves' hyperthyroidism and ophthalmopathy. The TCR beta CDR3 regions underwent amplification using RNA transcripts as the source. Initially, a first-round RT-PCR of the TCR CDR3 employed the HTBI primer set. TCRdb independently ran MiXCR on the multiplex PCR reads; one entry per CDR3 protein. The sample carries about 300,000 distinct CDR3 sequences, roughly 20% recorded once. Material: blood. The source of these receptors is a man in his forties or fifties with Graves' ophthalmopathy.

This chain connects TRBV29-1 to TRBJ2-1, with 10 bases lining up with TRBD1. V gave up 6 bases and J gave up 2 bases; unmatched junction bases: 4. CDR1 is SQVTM, CDR2 ANQGSEA, per germline. CDR3 length equals 14 residues. The CDR3 protein is CSVTGTGAYNEQFF. In nucleotides, the CDR3 is TGCAGCGTAACAGGGACAGGGGCCTACAATGAGCAGTTCTTC.

The sample holds many counts of this clonotype. The chain is built from TRBV6-1 and TRBJ1-1; D may be TRBD1 (5 bases). Germline V CDR1 and CDR2: MNHNS, SASEGT. This CDR3 spans 14 amino acids. V shed 5 bases and J shed 1 base, with 11 bases lying between them. The CDR3 reads CASSPQVTNTEAFF. Here the CDR3 DNA reads TGTGCCAGCAGTCCACAGGTCACGAACACTGAAGCTTTCTTT.

This clonotype was found a few times. V is TRBV5-1 and J is TRBJ2-3; the match to TRBD1 covers 9 bases. This CDR3 region has 16 residues. Trimming took 0 bases from V and 3 from J; bases not matched to a gene: 5. In germline, CDR1 is SGHRS, CDR2 YFSETQ. CDR3 in DNA: TGCGCCAGCAGCTTGGAACAGGGGGCGAGAACAGATACGCAGTATTTT. Amino acid sequence: CASSLEQGARTDTQYF.

This clonotype was observed many times. The chain combines TRBV6-1 with TRBJ1-5; D remains unclear. Germline V gene lookup returns CDR1 MNHNS and CDR2 SASEGT. Trimming stripped 4 bases from V and 3 bases from J, with 7 bases between. CDR3 length equals 13 residues. The CDR3 here is CASSVTHNQPQHF. CDR3 coding DNA: TGTGCCAGCAGTGTGACTCACAATCAGCCCCAGCATTTT.

The table lists this clonotype with a few counts. A read error is possible here, since a much larger clone lies one base away. This CDR3 fails to terminate in the conserved phenylalanine or tryptophan, so it likely reflects a read error. The chain recombines TRBV5-1 with TRBJ1-1; weak D call: TRBD1 (6 bases). Trimming removed 4 bases at V and 1 base at J, with 11 bases between. The CDR3 has 14 amino acids. Germline CDR1 is SGHRS and CDR2 is YFSETQ. The CDR3 reads CASSPGHKNTEAFL. The DNA of the CDR3 is TGCGCCAGCAGCCCGGGACACAAGAACACTGAAGCTTTCCTT.

The chain couples TRBV20-1 to TRBJ2-1, with 10 bases aligning to TRBD2. V shed 0 bases and J 10 bases; nucleotides not matched to a gene: 9. The germline gives CDR1 DFQATT, CDR2 SNEGSKA (reference sequence). The CDR3 consists of 15 residues. Here the CDR3 DNA reads TGCAGTGCTAGAGACCCCAGCGGGAGGGACTTAGAGCAGTTCTTC. Its protein product is CSARDPSGRDLEQFF.

A few counts support this clonotype. The chain couples TRBV5-1 to TRBJ2-5; possibly TRBD2 for D (7 bases). V lost 0 bases and J 4 bases, leaving 13 bases between the germline ends. Germline CDR1 SGHRS, CDR2 YFSETQ. This CDR3 spans 15 amino acids. The DNA for the CDR3 is TGCGCCAGCAGCTTGGAGGGGGGGCGCGGAGAGACCCAGTACTTC. Translation gives CASSLEGGRGETQYF.

This clonotype came up a few times. J is TRBJ2-7 and V is TRBV9; D is unresolved. CDR3 length: 15 amino acids. The V gene's germline CDR1 is SGDLS and CDR2 YYNGEE. The V gene lost 4 bases and the J gene lost 2 bases, with 16 bases spanning the gap. The CDR3 protein is CASSPIGSGTYEQYF. In DNA form, the CDR3 reads TGTGCCAGCAGCCCGATTGGTTCAGGAACCTACGAGCAGTACTTC.

This clonotype was found a few times. The gene calls are TRBV5-4 and TRBJ2-7; 9 bases are a match to TRBD2. J gave up 3 bases and V 5 bases, and 6 bases lay outside the gene matches. The V gene's germline CDR1 is SGHNT and CDR2 YYREEE (reference sequence). This CDR3 comprises 14 residues. The CDR3: CASSRAGGDYEQYF. Written as DNA, the CDR3 is TGTGCCAGCAGTAGGGCGGGAGGGGACTACGAGCAGTACTTC.

This clonotype was detected ten times or more. The CDR3 reads CASSSSAGTANQPQHF. DNA for the CDR3: TGTGCCAGCAGTTCATCAGCCGGGACAGCAAATCAGCCCCAGCATTTT. V gene TRBV28 combines with J gene TRBJ1-5; 7 bases line up with TRBD1. There are 16 residues in the CDR3. V was pared by 4 bases and J by 4 bases, with 10 bases of the junction left unmatched. Germline V gene sequence: CDR1 MDHEN, CDR2 SYDVKM.

This clonotype was counted ten times or more. The J gene is TRBJ1-2, the V gene TRBV20-1; 12 bases fit TRBD1. V dropped 5 bases and J dropped 1; count of bases not matched to a gene: 2. CDR1 and CDR2 from the germline V gene are DFQATT and SNEGSKA (reference sequence). The CDR3 is 14 residues long. CDR3 residues: CSAGTGGNNYGYTF. DNA for the CDR3: TGCAGTGCTGGGACAGGGGGCAATAACTATGGCTACACCTTC.

The chain couples TRBV24-1 to TRBJ2-1; D not certain. Germline CDR1 is KGHDR and CDR2 is SFDVKD. CDR3 length: 12 amino acids. V lost 2 bases and J lost 9, with 7 bases in between. CDR3 bases: TGTGCCACCAGTGATTCCCCGGGTGAGCAGTTCTTC. Its translation: CATSDSPGEQFF.